The 32 T cell receptor beta chains presented below share a single source sample, sequenced in a study of cytomegalovirus exposure and HLA in healthy donors. Primers: 60 Vbeta forward and 13 Jbeta reverse. Using immunoSEQ multiplex PCR, the repertoire was profiled, and TCRdb retains in-frame clones only, with some absent. The sample holds some 200,000 clones, over 65% seen once. Sequenced input: PBMCs. These receptors came from a man aged 18 to 30 in good health and CMV-seronegative.

In this sample, this clone turned up a few times. The CDR3: CASSPQGGVYSEQYF. The CDR3 DNA follows: TGTGCCAGCTCACCTCAGGGAGGGGTTTACTCCGAGCAGTACTTC. This sequence joins TRBV18 and TRBJ2-7, with TRBD2 matching over 7 bases. Per germline, CDR1 KGHSH and CDR2 LQKENI. With V trimmed by 3 bases and J by 6 bases, 11 bases remained unmatched. CDR3 size: 15 residues.

The V and J genes are TRBV5-5 and TRBJ1-2; D possibly corresponds to TRBD1 (6 bases). V lost 1 base, J lost 1 base, and 11 bases lay in between. The CDR3 totals 15 residues. CDR1 SGHKS and CDR2 YYEKEE come from the germline V gene (reference sequence). Written as DNA, the CDR3 is TGTGCCAGCAGCTTGAATTCGGACAGTAACTATGGCTACACCTTC. It is translated as CASSLNSDSNYGYTF.

The V gene is TRBV7-5, the J gene TRBJ2-1; TRBD2 is the table's D call and was not checked against the DNA. TRBV7-5 is assigned pseudogene status. CDR3 length: 15 residues. CDR3 region: CARKFRTSGYNEQFF. The CDR3 DNA follows: TGTGCCAGAAAGTTTAGGACTAGCGGGTACAATGAGCAGTTCTTC.

The chain is built from TRBV28 and TRBJ2-5; 9 bases map to TRBD1. Gene TRBJ2-7 matches the end of the DNA better, so the J call may be wrong. CDR3 length: 13 amino acids. Germline-derived CDR1 and CDR2 are MDHEN and SYDVKM. The CDR3, as DNA: TGTGCCAGCAGTGCCGGGACAGGGAACGAGCAGTACTTC. Protein sequence: CASSAGTGNEQYF.

This chain links TRBV28 with TRBJ2-1, with 10 nucleotides matching TRBD2. J lost 8 bases, V lost 1 base, and 8 bases had no gene match. The CDR3 is 16 amino acids. Germline-derived CDR1 and CDR2 are MDHEN and SYDVKM. CDR3 residues: CASSLSAGGPQDEQFF. Here the CDR3 DNA reads TGTGCCAGCAGTTTATCAGCGGGAGGGCCCCAGGATGAGCAGTTCTTC. The whole variable domain, filled in from reference TRBV28 and TRBJ2-1, reads DVKVTQSSRYLVKRTGEKVFLECVQDMDHENMFWYRQDPGLGLRLIYFSYDVKMKEKGDIPEGYSVSREKKERFSLILESASTNQTSMYLCASSLSAGGPQDEQFFGPGTRLTVL.

Of note for this clone: Other DNA sequences from this sample encode an identical CDR3 as well. The chain has TRBV29-1 and TRBJ1-1, with D possibly matching TRBD1 (5 bases). The CDR3 loop spans 13 amino acids. CDR1 and CDR2 from the germline V gene are SQVTM and ANQGSEA. The V end lost 2 bases, the J end lost 1 base, and 8 bases lay between the germline ends. CDR3 in DNA: TGCAGCGTTGAAAGGCAGGGGAACACTGAAGCTTTCTTT. The encoded protein is CSVERQGNTEAFF.

The V call is TRBV5-1, the J call TRBJ2-1; 8 nucleotides agree with TRBD2. Germline lookup yields CDR1 SGHRS and CDR2 YFSETQ. V trimming: 4 bases; J trimming: 8 bases; junction bases outside the gene matches: 14. This CDR3 spans 16 amino acids. The CDR3 spells CASSGGLGLAGDEQFF. DNA for the CDR3: TGCGCCAGCAGCGGGGGCCTAGGACTAGCTGGCGATGAGCAGTTCTTC. The full variable domain, completed using reference TRBV5-1 and TRBJ2-1, is KAGVTQTPRYLIKTRGQQVTLSCSPISGHRSVSWYQQTPGQGLQFLFEYFSETQRNKGNFPGRFSGRQFSNSRSEMNVSTLELGDSALYLCASSGGLGLAGDEQFFGPGTRLTVL.

The gene calls are TRBV6-1 and TRBJ2-2, with D possibly matching TRBD2 (6 bases). Germline CDR1 reads MNHNS; CDR2 reads SASEGT. Trimming removed 3 bases at V and 3 bases at J, with 14 bases between. This CDR3 is 16 amino acids long. The CDR3 DNA sequence: TGTGCCAGCAGTGATGGTGAGGCGGGGCACACCGGGGAGCTGTTTTTT. Translated, it gives CASSDGEAGHTGELFF.

The chain recombines TRBV25-1 with TRBJ2-2; D not resolved. In germline, CDR1 is MGHDK, CDR2 SYGVNS. This CDR3 comprises 16 residues. V shed 1 base and J shed 3 bases, with 12 bases lying between them. The DNA for the CDR3 is TGTGCCAGCAGTGAATTTGCGGCTGGAGACACCGGGGAGCTGTTTTTT. Protein: CASSEFAAGDTGELFF.

The gene calls are TRBV28 and TRBJ1-2, with 8 nucleotides matching TRBD1. V gave up 5 bases and J gave up 8 bases; unmatched junction bases: 16. The germline gives CDR1 MDHEN, CDR2 SYDVKM. The CDR3 covers 16 residues. The CDR3 DNA reads as TGTGCCAGCAGTCAAGAGTTTCGGACAGGGAAGGACGGCTACACCTTC. This sequence encodes CASSQEFRTGKDGYTF.

In this sample, this clone turned up a few times. V is TRBV2 and J is TRBJ1-1; D gene uncertain. From germline, CDR1 is SNHLY and CDR2 FYNNEI. Between the trimmed V and J ends, which lost 6 bases and 0 bases, there was a span of 8 bases. CDR3 length: 13 residues. The CDR3 spells CASRESMNTEAFF. CDR3 DNA: TGTGCCAGCAGGGAATCCATGAACACTGAAGCTTTCTTT.

Here the CDR3 reads CASSTPRNSNTEAFF. The CDR3 nucleotides read TGTGCCAGCAGTACGCCGCGGAACTCGAACACTGAAGCTTTCTTT. V is TRBV27 and J is TRBJ1-1, with unresolved D. The V and J ends lost 5 bases and 1 base respectively, with 14 bases between them. The germline V gene has CDR1 MNHEY and CDR2 SMNVEV (reference sequence). The CDR3 has 15 residues.

V is TRBV6-5 and J is TRBJ2-3, with 8 bases aligning to TRBD1. V trimming: 4 bases; J trimming: 7 bases; junction bases outside the gene matches: 10. Germline assignment: CDR1 MNHEY and CDR2 SVGAGI. This CDR3 contains 15 residues. CDR3 DNA: TGTGCCAGCAGTTCACCCGACAGGGGTACGAATACGCAGTATTTT. Translated: CASSSPDRGTNTQYF.

V gene TRBV27 combines with J gene TRBJ2-1, with a weak D call TRBD2 (5 bases). V lost 7 bases, J lost 3 bases, and 13 bases lay in between. CDR3 length equals 14 residues. CDR1 is MNHEY, CDR2 SMNVEV, per germline (reference sequence). CDR3 amino acids: CASTIPGSYNEQFF. CDR3 coding DNA: TGTGCCAGCACTATTCCTGGGAGCTACAATGAGCAGTTCTTC.

This chain joins TRBV15 and TRBJ2-7; D not resolved. CDR1 LNHNV and CDR2 YYDKDF come from the germline V gene (reference sequence). Trimming took 0 bases from V and 0 from J, leaving 9 bases between them. The CDR3 consists of 15 residues. The CDR3: CATSRDRLSSYEQYF. CDR3 DNA: TGTGCCACCAGCAGAGATCGACTCAGCTCCTACGAGCAGTACTTC.

The chain has TRBV29-1 and TRBJ1-1; D may be TRBD1 (5 bases). There are 11 residues in the CDR3. V gave up 7 bases and J gave up 2 bases, with 8 bases separating them. Germline CDR1 reads SQVTM; CDR2 reads ANQGSEA. CDR3: CSATENTEAFF. In DNA form, the CDR3 reads TGCAGCGCGACAGAAAACACTGAAGCTTTCTTT.

In nucleotides, the CDR3 is TGCAGTGCTAGTCAGTATGGCTACACCTTC. Translating gives CSASQYGYTF. The chain combines TRBV20-1 with TRBJ1-2; D gene ambiguous. Per germline, CDR1 DFQATT and CDR2 SNEGSKA (reference sequence). CDR3 size: 10 residues. Between the trimmed V and J ends, which lost 3 bases and 5 bases, there was a span of 4 bases.

This clone was detected once. This chain uses TRBV9 with TRBJ1-1; TRBD1 matches 7 bases. The ends lost 3 bases at V and 0 bases at J; junction bases unmatched: 11. Germline V gene data show CDR1 as SGDLS and CDR2 as YYNGEE. The CDR3 extends over 17 amino acids. CDR3: CASSASGDRLMNTEAFF. The CDR3 DNA reads TGTGCCAGCAGCGCATCCGGGGACAGACTCATGAACACTGAAGCTTTCTTT.

This chain links TRBV5-1 with TRBJ1-1; TRBD1 matches 7 bases. The J segment lost 2 bases and the V segment lost 9 bases, leaving 13 bases of the junction unmatched. The V gene's germline CDR1 is SGHRS and CDR2 YFSETQ. The CDR3 has 15 amino acids. The CDR3 here is CANSRDRSYNTEAFF. CDR3 DNA sequence: TGCGCCAACTCCCGGGACAGATCCTACAACACTGAAGCTTTCTTT.

The chain employs TRBV19 and TRBJ1-3, with D unresolved. This CDR3 contains 12 residues. Germline CDR1 is LNHDA and CDR2 is SQIVND (reference sequence). Trimming took off 10 bases at V and 4 bases at J, with 11 bases between the two ends. The CDR3 DNA is TGTGCCACTGAGGGAGGGGGAAACACCATATATTTT. Protein sequence: CATEGGGNTIYF.

The chain recombines TRBV6-1 with TRBJ1-2; D may be TRBD1 (5 bases). The CDR3 is made up of 16 amino acids. V was clipped by 4 bases and J by 5 bases, with 20 bases between them. Germline assignment: CDR1 MNHNS and CDR2 SASEGT. Here the CDR3 reads CASSGGGMGVEYGYTF. CDR3 in DNA: TGTGCCAGCAGTGGGGGGGGTATGGGAGTTGAGTATGGCTACACCTTC.

The chain carries TRBV5-6 and TRBJ2-5; 8 nucleotides agree with TRBD2. V trimming: 10 bases; J trimming: 3 bases; junction bases outside the gene matches: 11. This CDR3 comprises 14 residues. Germline lookup yields CDR1 SGHDT and CDR2 YYEEEE. The CDR3 loop reads CASSGAGGEETQYF. DNA of the CDR3: TGTGCCTCCTCGGGGGCGGGAGGAGAAGAGACCCAGTACTTC.

The CDR3 region is CASTRTGGDRGSGNTIYF. In DNA form, the CDR3 reads TGTGCCAGCACCCGGACCGGTGGAGACAGGGGTTCCGGAAACACCATATATTTT. The chain combines TRBV28 with TRBJ1-3; 8 nucleotides agree with TRBD1. Germline CDR1 reads MDHEN; CDR2 reads SYDVKM. CDR3 length: 18 residues. After removal of 7 bases from V and 4 bases from J, the junction contained 18 bases not matched to a gene.

With respect to this clone: Compared with germline, one end of the junction differs, possibly owing to a read error. The chain couples TRBV7-7 to TRBJ2-7, with a tentative D call TRBD2 (5 bases). Germline values: CDR1 SSHAT, CDR2 FNYEAQ (reference sequence). The CDR3 is 14 residues long. In DNA form, the CDR3 reads TGTGCTAGCAGCTTAGATCGGACTTCCCACGAGCAGTACTTC. Protein sequence: CASSLDRTSHEQYF.

The chain employs TRBV6-1 and TRBJ1-5; a possible D gene is TRBD1 (5 bases). Trimming shortened V by 6 bases and J by 0 bases, and 12 bases separated the two germline ends. The germline CDR1 and CDR2 sequences are MNHNS and SASEGT. The CDR3 has 15 residues. This CDR3 reads CASRGGPHSNQPQHF. In DNA, the CDR3 is TGTGCCAGCAGGGGGGGACCCCATAGCAATCAGCCCCAGCATTTT.

This chain joins TRBV16 and TRBJ2-7; no definite D call. Germline assignment: CDR1 KGHSY and CDR2 FQNENV. The CDR3 spans 12 residues. V shed 3 bases and J shed 5 bases, with 8 bases lying between them. The CDR3 DNA is TGTGCCAGCAGCCACCCAGAAGACGAGCAGTACTTC. Translating gives CASSHPEDEQYF. The variable domain in full, with the rest retrieved from reference TRBV16 and TRBJ2-7, is GEEVAQTPKHLVRGEGQKAKLYCAPIKGHSYVFWYQQVLKNEFKFLISFQNENVFDETGMPKERFSAKCLPNSPCSLEIQATKLEDSAVYFCASSHPEDEQYFGPGTRLTVT.

The CDR3 nucleotides read TGCAGCGTTGAGCAGGGAGCGGGAGAATCGGGTGAGCAGTACTTC. Residues: CSVEQGAGESGEQYF. The chain links TRBV29-1 to TRBJ2-7; 8 nucleotides match TRBD2. V was clipped by 3 bases and J by 7 bases; unmatched bases: 14. The CDR3 consists of 15 residues. From germline, CDR1 is SQVTM and CDR2 ANQGSEA.

This clone showed up just a few times. The chain uses TRBV19 and TRBJ1-1, with 7 positions matching TRBD1. CDR1 LNHDA and CDR2 SQIVND come from the germline V gene (reference sequence). V trimming: 6 bases; J trimming: 7 bases; junction bases outside the gene matches: 11. CDR3 size: 14 residues. The CDR3 region is CASRVLDREVEAFF. The DNA of the CDR3 is TGTGCCAGTAGGGTCCTTGACAGGGAGGTTGAAGCTTTCTTT.

Notes on this clone: One end of the junction is discordant with germline, which a read error may explain. The J gene is TRBJ2-1, the V gene TRBV7-9; no definite D call. CDR3 length: 16 residues. Germline V gives CDR1 SEHNR, CDR2 FQNEAQ (reference sequence). The chain's CDR3 is CSSSLSTLAINNEQFF. CDR3 sequence (DNA): TGTTCCAGCAGCCTATCGACGTTAGCTATCAACAATGAGCAGTTCTTC.

This chain joins TRBV25-1 and TRBJ2-3; 11 nucleotides line up with TRBD2. Looked up from germline, CDR1 is MGHDK and CDR2 is SYGVNS. The CDR3 totals 16 residues. With V trimmed by 1 base and J by 7 bases, 7 bases remained unmatched. DNA of the CDR3: TGTGCCAGCAGTGAATTGGCTAGCGGGAGGAAAAATACGCAGTATTTT. Protein: CASSELASGRKNTQYF.

V gene TRBV6-4 combines with J gene TRBJ2-6; 7 nucleotides match TRBD1. The trim removed 6 bases at V and 0 bases at J, leaving 11 bases unmatched. Germline lookup yields CDR1 MRHNA and CDR2 SNTAGT. CDR3 length: 18 amino acids. The CDR3 nucleotides are TGTGCCAGCAGCCCACAGGGACAGCGTCGCTCTGGGGCCAACGTCCTGACTTTC. The encoded protein is CASSPQGQRRSGANVLTF.

V and J are TRBV6-5 and TRBJ1-2, with 8 bases lining up with TRBD1. The CDR3 consists of 16 residues. V lost 0 bases, J lost 4 bases, and 7 bases stayed unmatched. The V gene's germline CDR1 is MNHEY and CDR2 SVGAGI. This CDR3 reads CASSYSRQGLVYGYTF. DNA for the CDR3: TGTGCCAGCAGTTACTCCCGACAGGGGCTAGTCTATGGCTACACCTTC.